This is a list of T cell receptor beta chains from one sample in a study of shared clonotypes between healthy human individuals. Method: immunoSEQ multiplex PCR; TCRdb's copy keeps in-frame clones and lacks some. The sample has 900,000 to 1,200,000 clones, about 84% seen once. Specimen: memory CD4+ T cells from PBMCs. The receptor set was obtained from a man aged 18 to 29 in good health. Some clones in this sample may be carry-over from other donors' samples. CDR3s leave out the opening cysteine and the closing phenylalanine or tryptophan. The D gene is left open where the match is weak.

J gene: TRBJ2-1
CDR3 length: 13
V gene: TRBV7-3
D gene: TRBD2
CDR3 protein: ASSSGLAGDNEQF

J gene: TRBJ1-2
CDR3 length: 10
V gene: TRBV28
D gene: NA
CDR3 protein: ASTQANYGYT

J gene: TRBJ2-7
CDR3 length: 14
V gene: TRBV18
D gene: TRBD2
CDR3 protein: ASSPTLAGAPTEQY

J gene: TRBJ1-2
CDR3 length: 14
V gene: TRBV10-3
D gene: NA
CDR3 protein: AISEPLRGAIYGYT

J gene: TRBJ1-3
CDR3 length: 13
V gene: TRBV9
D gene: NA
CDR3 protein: ASSVQGPSGNTIY

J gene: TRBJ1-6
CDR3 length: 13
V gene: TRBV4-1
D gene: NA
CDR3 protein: ASSQQGSRNSPLH

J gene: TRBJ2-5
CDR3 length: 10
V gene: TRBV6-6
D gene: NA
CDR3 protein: ASSPGRETQY

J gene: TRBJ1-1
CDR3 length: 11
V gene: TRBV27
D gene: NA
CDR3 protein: ATRSTGTAEAF

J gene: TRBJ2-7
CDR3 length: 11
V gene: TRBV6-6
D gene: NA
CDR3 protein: ASSYSIGREQY

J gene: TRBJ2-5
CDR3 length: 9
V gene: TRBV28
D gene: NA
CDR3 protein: ATGREETQY

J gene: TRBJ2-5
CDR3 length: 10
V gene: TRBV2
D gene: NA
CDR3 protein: ASRGGGETQY

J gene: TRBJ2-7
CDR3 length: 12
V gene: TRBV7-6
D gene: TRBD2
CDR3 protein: ASSSLAGTYEQY

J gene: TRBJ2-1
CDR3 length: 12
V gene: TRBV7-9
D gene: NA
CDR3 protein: ASSLGSSYNEQF

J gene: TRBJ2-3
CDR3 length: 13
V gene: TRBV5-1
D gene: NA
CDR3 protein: ASSLSSSAADTQY